This T cell receptor beta chain was profiled in a study of T cells in Graves' hyperthyroidism and ophthalmopathy (dated by TCRdb to the late 2010s). A note on the overall study: Peripheral blood was collected at initial diagnosis, before any treatment. To identify TCR V-J signatures that set the groups apart, the researchers used a discovery cohort of about a hundred patients, made up of 40 to 45 with Graves' ophthalmopathy and 57 with stable Graves' hyperthyroidism. Prospective prediction of ophthalmopathy was tested in an independent validation cohort of some 19 hyperthyroidism patients and around 16 patients who later progressed to ophthalmopathy. For training and testing, the 100 or so patients in the discovery cohort were randomly divided in a 7:3 ratio. In addition, the study compared T-cell repertoires in thyroid tissue and in blood from six Graves' hyperthyroidism patients. After sampling, hyperthyroidism patients received methimazole starting at 30 mg daily, and ophthalmopathy patients received high-dose intravenous methylprednisolone. The paper describes TCR Vbeta CDR3 sequencing of 140 or so peripheral blood samples, made up of 43 ophthalmopathy patients, some 80 hyperthyroidism patients and roughly 17 progressor patients. Results the study describes overall, beyond this receptor: Blood samples also contained most of the expanded thyroid clonotypes (frequency above 0.001), which suggests that blood repertoires may reflect thyroid immune responses. A model built on a 13 V-J signature distinguished ophthalmopathy from stable hyperthyroidism, reaching 87.88% sensitivity and around 81% specificity in cross-validation and 80%/75% in testing. No statistical method was used to set the sample size in advance, and investigators knew the group allocation. In validation, the model predicted progression to ophthalmopathy with approximately 71% sensitivity and less than 75% specificity, a median of approximately 6.7 months before onset.

The TCR beta CDR3 regions were amplified from RNA transcripts. For the first round of RT-PCR on the TCR CDR3, the HTBI primer set was used together with the Qiagen OneStep RT-PCR kit. A second multiplex PCR round built the libraries, followed by size selection and purification. Paired-end sequencing of the libraries was performed with 100 bp reads on an Illumina HiSeq2000. The authors' analysis ran thus. SOAPnuke was used to process the raw data, removing reads that contained adapters or uncalled bases, had a mean Phred below 15, or lacked an exact match to the constant primer or identifier. High-quality paired reads were merged with COPE v1.2.5, and unique nucleotide sequences were defined as clonotypes. MiTCR v1.1 was used to align the clonotypes against IMGT TRBV, TRBD and TRBJ reference segments. Only V-J combinations with frequency above 0.0001, covering about 99% of repertoires, were analysed. The TCS score was defined as F50 (clonal expansion) divided by E x V (chaos), with BLOSUM62-based TCRdist calculated between CDR3 peptides within each V-J. Welch's t-statistics and random forest reduced around 510 V-J features to roughly 13, which were used in a naive Bayes classifier (R e1071). TCRdb trimmed the raw reads at Q25, called clones with MiXCR and kept productive beta chains. Rows with one shared CDR3 protein collapse into an entry with the most common genes and DNA. TCRdb, not the authors, supplied the V and J calls. A total of hundreds of thousands of distinct CDR3 sequences appear in this sample, roughly 14% of them only once. The ten largest account for about 13% of the sample.

In the ophthalmopathy patients, disease was moderately to severely active, with a Clinical Activity Score of 3 or more, a NOSPECS grade of 4 or more, and a duration of less than 3 months. Patients with uncontrolled infections, other autoimmune diseases, pregnancy or lactation were excluded. Clinical symptoms, serum thyroxine and TRAb, thyroid ultrasound, and orbital computed tomography formed the basis for the diagnoses. PBMCs were separated from under 11 ml of fresh peripheral blood using Ficoll-Paque density gradient centrifugation. Total RNA was extracted with Trizol reagent, and quality was checked on an Agilent 2100 Bioanalyzer. From a lookup of the germline V gene, CDR1 and CDR2 are MGHRA and YSYEKL. Trimming costs V 0 bases and J 6 bases, and their ends lie 12 bases apart. Counted from cysteine to phenylalanine, this CDR3 has 15 amino acids. Solely the CDR3 DNA is kept, with 45 bases framed from the first base.

This clonotype showed up just a few times. The clone's antigen remains unknown. No much larger clone is present one base from it, and per-base qualities are unavailable. The sequencing input was blood. The rearranged segments are TRBV4-1 and TRBJ1-5; TRBD1 is perhaps the D gene, given 6 matching bases. This TCR was recovered from a man aged 18 to 30 with Graves' ophthalmopathy. The CDR3 region reads CASSQDIGGGQPQHF. The sequence in DNA is TGCGCCAGCAGCCAAGATATAGGGGGAGGTCAGCCCCAGCATTTT.